This entry features one T cell receptor beta chain sequence. The clone's antigen remains unknown. It has no much larger one-base neighbor in the sample; base qualities were not kept. Ficoll-Paque density gradient centrifugation was the method used to isolate PBMCs. Measured from the cysteine to the phenylalanine, the CDR3 is 15 residues long. Only the CDR3 portion is preserved as DNA: 45 bases, with reading frame beginning at the first base. For this chain, trimming is 6 bases at the V end and 3 bases at the J end, and the number of junction bases without a gene match is 5. The germline V gene specifies SNHLY as CDR1 and FYNNEI as CDR2. The data belong to a study of T-cell memory formation after mild COVID-19 (dated by TCRdb to 2020 to 2022). Regarding the complete study: Most TCR sequence clusters were specific to one of the two donors. T-cell clones expanding and contracting after mild COVID-19 in a couple of donors were tracked by longitudinal TCRalpha and TCRbeta repertoire sequencing. The cohort was made up of two young adult volunteers, one female and one male, who were previously healthy. Broader findings and caveats from the paper: The second-wave clones that peaked on day 37 were not confirmed to be SARS-CoV-2 specific. Clones that contracted from day 15 to 85 showed balanced CD4/CD8 phenotypes, whereas a second wave of clones that expanded from day 15 to 37 leaned towards CD4+. Some responding clones were found in pre-infection memory, which suggests that pre-existing cross-reactive memory T cells took part in the SARS-CoV-2 response. Only a couple of mild cases were covered in the study, and larger cohorts including severe cases with pre-infection samples were considered necessary. Contracting CD4+ clones were found mainly in CM and EM memory subsets, while CD8+ clones were enriched in EMRA.

These reads were obtained on an Illumina NovaSeq 6000. TCRalpha and TCRbeta cDNA libraries were constructed by 5'RACE with constant-segment primers, with sample barcodes and unique molecular identifiers being introduced. RNA was extracted from every sample with Trizol reagent. Amplification of the libraries took two PCR steps, and the second step added a second sample barcode plus Illumina TruSeq adapters. The libraries were sequenced on an Illumina NovaSeq using 2 x 150 bp paired-end reads. The published analysis was carried out like this. Reads were demultiplexed and collapsed into UMI-guided consensus sequences with migec v1.2.7. Using mixcr v2.1.11, UMI consensuses were aligned to TRA and TRB V and J templates and then assembled into clonotypes. A clonotype was counted as expanded or contracted only when both edgeR and NoisET called the clonotype significant, with the noise models trained on biological replicates. For edgeR calls, the thresholds were a false discovery rate-adjusted p below 0.01 and a log2 fold-change of 1. As an exploratory analysis of dynamics, max-normalized trajectories of the 1000 most abundant clonotypes were examined with PCA combined with hierarchical clustering. The CD4 or CD8 phenotype of responding clones was assigned using the separately sequenced CD4+ and CD8+ repertoires. TCRdb trimmed the raw reads at Q25, called clones with MiXCR and kept productive beta chains. Every CDR3 protein is listed once, alongside the most common genes and DNA of its rows. TCRdb, rather than the study authors, made the V and J calls. The sample table records approximately 170,000 distinct CDR3 sequences; about an eighth of these occur just once. The ten largest clonotypes hold about 3.3% of the sample.

The TCR was taken from a man aged 18 to 35 who had mild COVID-19 (a few samples of this study predate the infection). The sample titles of this study are shuffled in the database, so cell type and time point are left out; the donor was told from shared clones. Recombination linked TRBV2 to TRBJ2-1; 10 central nucleotides agree with TRBD2. Input material: PBMCs or a T cell subset sorted from them (not recorded which). CDR3 region: CASSAGLANYNEQFF. The DNA sequence is TGTGCCAGCAGCGCGGGACTAGCGAACTACAATGAGCAGTTCTTC.